The 8 T cell receptor beta chains in this list originate from one sample, sequenced in a study of shared clonotypes between healthy human individuals. Clones were read by immunoSEQ multiplex PCR, and TCRdb kept only the in-frame ones, dropping some. The sample comprises millions of clones, approximately 94% of which are singletons, and 0.85% to 1.2% rests with the top ten. CD8 cells regarded as naive lacked CD45RO, were positively chosen for CCR7, and omitted terminally differentiated effector memory CD45RA+ cells. Sequencing input: naive CD8+ T cells sorted from blood. These receptors were obtained from a man between 18 and 35 years old in good health.

The chain links TRBV21-1 to TRBJ2-7; the DNA was not used to check the table's D call, TRBD2. TRBV21-1 is labeled a pseudogene. The CDR3 spans 16 residues. The CDR3 is CASSKVKPYKSYEQYF. For the CDR3, the DNA is TGTGCCAGCAGCAAAGTAAAACCCTATAAATCCTACGAGCAGTACTTC.

V is TRBV7-9 and J is TRBJ2-3; 10 bases map to TRBD2. Germline V gene sequence: CDR1 SEHNR, CDR2 FQNEAQ (reference sequence). J gave up 1 base and V 5 bases, and 3 bases lay outside the gene matches. CDR3 size: 15 residues. The CDR3 sequence: CASSGTSEGTDTQYF. CDR3 in DNA: TGTGCCAGCAGCGGGACTAGCGAGGGCACAGATACGCAGTATTTT.

The chain joins TRBV10-3 to TRBJ1-5, with D possibly matching TRBD1 (5 bases). Germline lookup yields CDR1 ENHRY and CDR2 SYGVKD. The CDR3 has 15 amino acids. V was shortened by 2 bases and J by 1 base, with 9 bases between the two germline ends. The CDR3 here is CAISEQGGSNQPQHF. As DNA, the CDR3 is TGTGCCATCAGTGAGCAGGGAGGAAGCAATCAGCCCCAGCATTTT.

V is TRBV27 and J is TRBJ2-7; D remains ambiguous. Germline V gives CDR1 MNHEY, CDR2 SMNVEV (reference sequence). There are 14 residues in the CDR3. V lost 5 bases and J lost 2, with 13 bases in between. CDR3 region: CASSIRASTYEQYF. For the CDR3, the DNA is TGTGCCAGCAGTATTAGGGCCAGCACCTACGAGCAGTACTTC.

This clone was counted a single time. The chain is built from TRBV12-5 and TRBJ2-5; D is perhaps TRBD2 (6 bases). The CDR3 runs 15 residues. V lost 0 bases to trimming and J lost 1 base, with 9 bases between them. Germline V gives CDR1 LGHNT, CDR2 FRNRAP. In DNA, the CDR3 is TGTGCTAGTGGTTTGGTCCGCGGGACCCAAGAGACCCAGTACTTC. As protein: CASGLVRGTQETQYF.

J is TRBJ1-1 and V is TRBV13; TRBD1 agrees at 7 bases. Losses at the gene ends were 3 bases for V and 3 bases for J; bases not matched to a gene: 7. Germline CDR1 is PRHDT and CDR2 is FYEKMQ (reference sequence). The CDR3 has 15 amino acids. In DNA form, the CDR3 reads TGTGCCAGCAGCTTTGCTGGGACAGCCCACACTGAAGCTTTCTTT. Translation gives CASSFAGTAHTEAFF.

The chain has TRBV11-2 and TRBJ2-3; 9 positions match TRBD2. V was pared by 3 bases and J by 4 bases, with 5 bases of the junction left unmatched. Germline CDR1 SGHAT, CDR2 FQNNGV. The CDR3 sequence is 15 residues long. The CDR3, as DNA: TGTGCCAGCAGCTTGCTAGCGGGACCGGCAGATACGCAGTATTTT. It encodes CASSLLAGPADTQYF. The whole variable domain, remainder taken from reference TRBV11-2 and TRBJ2-3, is EAGVAQSPRYKIIEKRQSVAFWCNPISGHATLYWYQQILGQGPKLLIQFQNNGVVDDSQLPKDRFSAERLKGVDSTLKIQPAKLEDSAVYLCASSLLAGPADTQYFGPGTRLTVL.

V is TRBV11-2 and J is TRBJ2-1; possible D gene TRBD1, 6 bases. Looked up from germline, CDR1 is SGHAT and CDR2 is FQNNGV. V was trimmed by 1 base and J by 3 bases, leaving 13 bases between them. CDR3 length: 16 amino acids. This chain's CDR3 is CASSLVVGANYNEQFF. Written as DNA, the CDR3 is TGTGCCAGCAGCTTAGTAGTGGGGGCCAACTACAATGAGCAGTTCTTC.